The rows below give T cell receptor beta chains drawn from one sample of a study of cytomegalovirus exposure and HLA in healthy donors. The assay was immunoSEQ multiplex PCR, and TCRdb's table has in-frame clones only and misses some. The sample lists 150,000 to 200,000 clones; around 75% were seen once. The sequencing input was PBMCs. These receptors all stem from a woman aged 40 to 50 in good health and CMV-seropositive. The CDR3 runs from the conserved cysteine through the conserved F or W. Fields, in order: D gene, clone size, J gene, V gene, CDR3 length, CDR3 protein, CDR3 DNA. A D gene is named only where the DNA matches it firmly. Clone size is stated in some rows and not others, as once, few, many or a class when expanded.

TRBD2,-,TRBJ2-3,TRBV5-1,16,CASSDTGGISTDTQYF,TGCGCCAGCAGCGATACCGGGGGGATAAGCACAGATACGCAGTATTTT
-,-,TRBJ2-7,TRBV12-1,15,CASSPGQGGASEQYF,TGTGCCAGCAGCCCTGGACAGGGTGGAGCCAGCGAGCAGTACTTC
-,once,TRBJ2-7,TRBV9,15,CASSVAMSLGYEQYF,TGTGCCAGCAGCGTAGCTATGAGTCTAGGCTACGAGCAGTACTTC
-,once,TRBJ1-5,TRBV2,15,CASSRRTDSNQPQHF,TGTGCCAGCAGCCGCCGAACAGATAGCAATCAGCCCCAGCATTTT
-,-,TRBJ2-7,TRBV20-1,11,CSARQDYEQYF,TGCAGTGCGCGCCAGGATTACGAGCAGTACTTC
TRBD1,-,TRBJ1-1,TRBV5-3,17,CARSIGQGGNLHTEAFF,TGTGCCAGAAGCATAGGACAGGGCGGCAATTTGCACACTGAAGCTTTCTTT
-,-,TRBJ1-4,TRBV11-2,13,CASSLDGWTVTTF,TGTGCCAGCAGCTTAGATGGGTGGACAGTAACTACTTTT
-,-,TRBJ2-7,TRBV25-1,15,CASSAEGRFSYEQYF,TGTGCCAGCAGTGCGGAGGGGCGGTTCTCCTACGAGCAGTACTTC
TRBD1,-,TRBJ2-1,TRBV29-1,13,CSVTGTSYNEQFF,TGCAGCGTGACAGGGACCTCCTACAATGAGCAGTTCTTC
-,-,TRBJ2-7,TRBV19,14,CASSIERSSYEQYF,TGTGCCAGTAGTATTGAGAGGAGCTCCTACGAGCAGTACTTC
TRBD1,-,TRBJ2-5,TRBV6-6,16,CASSPLPGQGQETQYF,TGTGCCAGCAGTCCACTCCCGGGACAGGGCCAAGAGACCCAGTACTTC
TRBD2,-,TRBJ2-7,TRBV7-9,18,CASSKPNMIAGGSYEQYF,TGTGCCAGCAGCAAGCCAAACATGATAGCGGGAGGCTCCTACGAGCAGTACTTC
-,-,TRBJ1-1,TRBV21-1,21,CASSKRPGPLIRLLENTEAFF,TGTGCCAGCAGCAAGAGACCCGGACCCCTAATACGACTATTAGAGAACACTGAAGCTTTCTTT
-,few,TRBJ1-1,TRBV11-2,14,CASSLALDSGEAFF,TGTGCCAGCAGCTTAGCTCTCGATTCCGGTGAAGCTTTCTTT
TRBD1,-,TRBJ1-4,TRBV9,17,CASSVATGVVTNEKLFF,TGTGCCAGCAGTGTGGCGACAGGGGTAGTGACTAATGAAAAACTGTTTTTT